This T cell receptor beta chain emerged from a study of glioma-infiltrating T cells after dendritic cell vaccination. Time point denoted: after dendritic cell vaccination, including at tumor progression/relapse. None of the glioblastoma patients had an isocitrate dehydrogenase mutation. Here immunoSEQ multiplex PCR was the method, and the copy in TCRdb shows in-frame clones only, minus some. The profile shows some 46,000 clones, over 75% of them singletons. Germline V lookup: CDR1 LNHNV, CDR2 YYDKDF (reference sequence). The ends were cut back, 3 bases at V and 1 base at J, with 15 bases in the middle. This CDR3 comprises 16 residues.

J is TRBJ1-1 and V is TRBV15, with D maybe TRBD1 (5 bases). Material: blood, obtained after dendritic cell vaccination. This sequence originates from a human donor with glioblastoma. CDR3 nucleotides: TGTGCCACCAGCAGGGATCGGGGGGGTACGAACACTGAAGCTTTCTTT. Protein: CATSRDRGGTNTEAFF.